Below are 29 T cell receptor beta chains sequenced from a single sample in a study of blood T cells in healthy people across ages. PCR was performed a second time for about 7 to 11 cycles using a sample-barcoded 5' primer and a J-beta primer mix. TCRdb processed the 5' RACE reads anew with MiXCR; each CDR3 protein has one entry. The profile shows more than 800,000 distinct CDR3 sequences, more than 35% of them singletons. The sequenced sample was blood. Receptor source: a woman aged 55-69 years in good health.

This clonotype occurred many times. This chain uses TRBV14 with TRBJ2-7, with D possibly being TRBD2 (6 bases). This CDR3 region has 14 residues. Germline V gene lookup returns CDR1 SGHDN and CDR2 FVKESK. V dropped 4 bases and J dropped 3 bases, with 13 bases sitting between them. CDR3 DNA sequence: TGTGCCAGCAGCCTGGTGGGAGGTATCTACGAGCAGTACTTC. Translation: CASSLVGGIYEQYF.

The chain recombines TRBV3-1 with TRBJ2-6; TRBD1 is a possible D gene (6 bases). The CDR3 is 16 residues long. V was cut by 0 bases and J by 4 bases, with 10 bases left in between. Germline CDR1 reads LGHDT; CDR2 reads YNNKEL (reference sequence). CDR3 coding DNA: TGTGCCAGCAGCCAAGAGTTGGGGGCCGGGGCCAACGTCCTGACTTTC. Protein product: CASSQELGAGANVLTF.

Only one count was recorded for this clonotype. A much bigger clone sits one base away, suggesting this may be a read error. The gene calls are TRBV27 and TRBJ2-7, with 7 nucleotides matching TRBD1. This CDR3 contains 13 residues. Germline loops: CDR1 MNHEY, CDR2 SMNVEV (reference sequence). The CDR3 loop reads CASRAGGTYEHYF. For the CDR3, the DNA is TGTGCCAGCAGAGCAGGGGGAACCTACGAGCACTACTTC.

A few counts support this clonotype. The chain has TRBV15 and TRBJ2-7; no clear D gene. Trimming cost V 5 bases and J 3 bases, with 11 bases left between them. This CDR3 contains 13 residues. CDR1 and CDR2 (germline): LNHNV, YYDKDF (reference sequence). The CDR3 DNA reads TGTGCCACCAGCGTCGACAAGGGCTACGAGCAGTACTTC. Translating it yields CATSVDKGYEQYF.

There are a few counts of this clonotype. This chain uses TRBV20-1 with TRBJ2-3; tentatively, D is TRBD1 (5 bases). V lost 4 bases and J 2 bases, leaving 10 bases between the germline ends. The CDR3 loop spans 13 amino acids. Germline lookup yields CDR1 DFQATT and CDR2 SNEGSKA (reference sequence). The CDR3 region is CSAMRTITDTQYF. As DNA, the CDR3 is TGCAGTGCTATGAGGACAATCACAGATACGCAGTATTTT.

V gene TRBV29-1 combines with J gene TRBJ2-3; D uncertain. Germline V lookup: CDR1 SQVTM, CDR2 ANQGSEA. The CDR3 sequence is 11 residues long. V dropped 4 bases and J dropped 7 bases, with 9 bases sitting between them. The CDR3 reads CSVVGLNTQYF. In DNA, the CDR3 is TGCAGCGTTGTGGGTTTAAATACGCAGTATTTT.

CDR3 sequence reads: CASSPGLAGDPGTDTQYF. In nucleotides, the CDR3 is TGTGCCAGCAGCCCAGGACTAGCGGGAGATCCCGGCACAGATACGCAGTATTTT. The gene calls are TRBV11-3 and TRBJ2-3; TRBD2 aligns across 13 bases. J lost 1 base, V lost 5 bases, and 9 bases had no gene match. Germline CDR1 and CDR2: SGHNT and YENEEA. The CDR3 sequence is 18 residues long. Full variable domain (missing parts from reference TRBV11-3 and TRBJ2-3): EAGVVQSPRYKIIEKKQPVAFWCNPISGHNTLYWYLQNLGQGPELLIRYENEEAVDDSQLPKDRFSAERLKGVDSTLKIQPAELGDSAVYLCASSPGLAGDPGTDTQYFGPGTRLTVL.

This chain connects TRBV6-5 to TRBJ2-1, with 15 positions matching TRBD2. CDR1 and CDR2 (germline): MNHEY, SVGAGI. The V gene end was trimmed by 0 bases and the J gene end by 3 bases; junction bases not matched to a gene: 12. The CDR3 runs to 21 residues. The CDR3 loop is CASSYSRGLAGGRELYNEQFF. CDR3 in DNA: TGTGCCAGCAGTTACTCTCGGGGACTAGCGGGAGGCCGAGAACTCTACAATGAGCAGTTCTTC.

J is TRBJ2-6 and V is TRBV12-3 or TRBV12-4; TRBD1 might be the D (6 bases). This CDR3 contains 14 residues. Deletions cut 7 bases from V and 1 base from J, with 8 bases between. The CDR3 bases are TGTGCCAGCAACACAGGGTCTGGGGCCAACGTCCTGACTTTC. Translated: CASNTGSGANVLTF.

Only one count was recorded for this clonotype. This chain uses TRBV6-1 with TRBJ2-1; D remains ambiguous. With 1 base removed from V and 8 bases from J, the gap between germline ends came to 15 bases. The CDR3 is 15 amino acids. Germline CDR1 and CDR2: MNHNS and SASEGT. The DNA for the CDR3 is TGTGCCAGCAGTGAAGTTAGGCCTCCCGTCCATGAGCAGTTCTTC. Residues: CASSEVRPPVHEQFF.

The chain links TRBV28 to TRBJ1-2; D is uncertain. The CDR3 spans 15 residues. The V gene's germline CDR1 is MDHEN and CDR2 SYDVKM. The V end was cut by 2 bases, the J end by 8 bases, with 18 bases between. Here the CDR3 DNA reads TGTGCCAGCAGTTTACACCCTAACAAGGTTCGGGGCTACACCTTC. Its protein is CASSLHPNKVRGYTF.

V and J are TRBV20-1 and TRBJ2-1; TRBD2 agrees at 8 bases. Germline V CDR1 and CDR2: DFQATT, SNEGSKA (reference sequence). The CDR3 contains 15 residues. Losses at the gene ends were 0 bases for V and 4 bases for J; bases not matched to a gene: 5. CDR3 sequence reads: CSARDGAGVYNEQFF. The CDR3 region has the DNA TGCAGTGCTAGAGATGGAGCGGGAGTATACAATGAGCAGTTCTTC.

The chain uses TRBV10-1 and TRBJ2-4, with 7 bases identical to TRBD1. The DNA matches TRBJ2-7 better at its end, which makes the J call doubtful. This CDR3 comprises 14 residues. The germline CDR1 and CDR2 sequences are WNHNN and SYGVQD (reference sequence). CDR3 protein: CASSDGGQGDEQYF. The CDR3 coding sequence is TGCGCCAGCAGCGATGGGGGTCAGGGGGACGAGCAGTACTTC.

This clonotype was seen a few times. CDR3 region: CASRRAGASGANVLTF. Written as DNA, the CDR3 is TGTGCCAGCCGTCGGGCGGGAGCTTCTGGGGCCAACGTCCTGACTTTC. The chain has TRBV12-3 or TRBV12-4 and TRBJ2-6, with 7 bases lining up with TRBD2. V shed 8 bases, J shed 1 base, and the junction held 8 bases outside the gene matches. The CDR3 length is 16 residues.

This clonotype occurred a few times. The chain recombines TRBV4-1 with TRBJ2-7; D gene unclear. The V gene lost 0 bases and the J gene lost 6 bases, with 9 bases spanning the gap. CDR3 size: 13 residues. Germline V gives CDR1 MGHRA, CDR2 YSYEKL. The CDR3 bases are TGCGCCAGCAGCCAAGACTCTGAGCGCGAGCAGTACTTC. As protein: CASSQDSEREQYF.

This clonotype was detected a few times. The chain carries TRBV3-1 and TRBJ1-4, with no clear D. Between the trimmed V and J ends, which lost 3 bases and 4 bases, there was a span of 9 bases. The CDR3 sequence is 14 residues long. Germline CDR1 is LGHDT and CDR2 is YNNKEL (reference sequence). CDR3 nucleotide sequence: TGTGCCAGCAGCCATTTGGACGGTAATGAAAAACTGTTTTTT. This encodes CASSHLDGNEKLFF.

Worth noting for this clonotype: Germline is not matched at one junction end, which may reflect a read error. The V gene is TRBV10-3, the J gene TRBJ2-7, with D unresolved. The CDR3 consists of 13 residues. CDR1 is ENHRY, CDR2 SYGVKD, per germline. The CDR3 protein is CAISGNLGYGQYF. The CDR3 bases are TGTGCCATCAGTGGGAACTTGGGCTACGGGCAGTACTTC.

The chain carries TRBV5-1 and TRBJ2-7, with 7 bases that match TRBD1. This CDR3 region has 16 residues. Germline loops: CDR1 SGHRS, CDR2 YFSETQ. J gave up 0 bases and V 0 bases, and 6 bases lay outside the gene matches. For the CDR3, the DNA is TGCGCCAGCAGCTTGGGGGGACAGCCCAGCTCCTACGAGCAGTACTTC. Protein product: CASSLGGQPSSYEQYF.

This clonotype was observed a handful of times. One end of the junction does not line up with germline, which may come from a read error. This chain connects TRBV12-3 or TRBV12-4 to TRBJ2-3; D gene unclear. The CDR3 extends over 12 amino acids. CDR3 nucleotide sequence: TGTGCCAGCGGTTTAAAAGGGGATACGCAGTATTTT. As protein: CASGLKGDTQYF.

The chain links TRBV20-1 to TRBJ2-3, with 9 bases fitting TRBD2. CDR1 and CDR2 from the germline V gene are DFQATT and SNEGSKA (reference sequence). The CDR3 has 15 residues. The ends lost 0 bases at V and 3 bases at J; junction bases unmatched: 4. DNA of the CDR3: TGCAGTGCTAGAGACGGGACTAGCCTAACAGATACGCAGTATTTT. This encodes CSARDGTSLTDTQYF.

The chain links TRBV28 to TRBJ2-7; 7 nucleotides line up with TRBD2. This CDR3 spans 16 amino acids. The junction had 11 bases not matched to a gene; V was cut back by 6 bases and J by 0 bases. From germline, CDR1 is MDHEN and CDR2 SYDVKM. The CDR3 is CASSSPSGQNSYEQYF. The CDR3, as DNA: TGTGCCAGCAGCTCCCCTAGCGGCCAGAACTCCTACGAGCAGTACTTC.

The chain joins TRBV11-2 to TRBJ2-3, with TRBD2 matching 12 bases. Unmatched junction bases numbered 5, after V lost 3 bases and J lost 4 bases. CDR1 SGHAT and CDR2 FQNNGV come from the germline V gene. The CDR3 is made up of 16 amino acids. CDR3 sequence: CASSFGLAGSADTQYF. CDR3 coding DNA: TGTGCCAGCAGCTTCGGACTAGCGGGGAGTGCAGATACGCAGTATTTT.

V gene TRBV21-1 combines with J gene TRBJ2-4; no check of the table's D call, TRBD1, against the DNA was made. TRBV21-1 is assigned pseudogene status. The CDR3 runs 19 residues. DNA for the CDR3: TGTGCCAGCAGGAGGGGGGGCAGGGGACATGATTCGACCAAAAACATTCAGTACTTC. As protein: CASRRGGRGHDSTKNIQYF.

The genes are TRBV12-5 and TRBJ2-1; 14 positions match TRBD2. The CDR3 runs to 18 residues. Germline lookup yields CDR1 LGHNT and CDR2 FRNRAP. The ends lost 5 bases at V and 8 bases at J; junction bases unmatched: 14. The CDR3 DNA is TGTGCTAGTGGTCCCAGCCCGGGAGGACTAGCGGGAGGTGATGAGCAGTTCTTC. It translates to CASGPSPGGLAGGDEQFF.

The J gene is TRBJ2-5, the V gene TRBV7-8; D may be TRBD1 (6 bases). This CDR3 is built from 15 residues. Germline CDR1 SGHVS, CDR2 FQNEAQ. V shed 4 bases and J shed 2 bases, with 14 bases lying between them. The CDR3 reads CASSSTGTRQETQYF. CDR3 nucleotides: TGTGCCAGCAGCTCCACCGGGACACGACAAGAGACCCAGTACTTC.

The chain combines TRBV3-1 with TRBJ2-5; no definite D call. The CDR3 covers 14 residues. Germline CDR1 is LGHDT and CDR2 is YNNKEL (reference sequence). V dropped 4 bases and J dropped 0 bases, with 9 bases sitting between them. The CDR3 loop is CASSRGMYQETQYF. The CDR3 DNA is TGTGCCAGCAGCCGTGGAATGTACCAAGAGACCCAGTACTTC.

The rearrangement joins TRBV25-1 to TRBJ2-5, with 9 bases aligning to TRBD1. Germline lookup yields CDR1 MGHDK and CDR2 SYGVNS. CDR3 length: 15 residues. Trimming cost V 6 bases and J 4 bases; bases outside gene matches: 9. The CDR3 is CASRGAGQGSETQYF. DNA for the CDR3: TGTGCCAGCAGGGGGGCGGGACAGGGATCAGAGACCCAGTACTTC.

The rearrangement joins TRBV12-3 or TRBV12-4 to TRBJ1-4; D is ambiguous. This CDR3 spans 15 amino acids. The V and J ends lost 5 bases and 3 bases respectively, with 13 bases between them. The CDR3 DNA sequence: TGTGCCAGCAGTCCCTACGGGATTTCTAATGAAAAACTGTTTTTT. It specifies CASSPYGISNEKLFF.

This clonotype has more than one count but fewer than ten. This sequence joins TRBV7-9 and TRBJ2-1; D is unclear. Trimming removed 7 bases at V and 1 base at J, with 5 bases between. CDR1 and CDR2 from the germline V gene are SEHNR and FQNEAQ (reference sequence). CDR3 length: 12 residues. CDR3 bases: TGTGCCAGCAATCCATCCTACAATGAGCAGTTCTTC. This gives the protein CASNPSYNEQFF.